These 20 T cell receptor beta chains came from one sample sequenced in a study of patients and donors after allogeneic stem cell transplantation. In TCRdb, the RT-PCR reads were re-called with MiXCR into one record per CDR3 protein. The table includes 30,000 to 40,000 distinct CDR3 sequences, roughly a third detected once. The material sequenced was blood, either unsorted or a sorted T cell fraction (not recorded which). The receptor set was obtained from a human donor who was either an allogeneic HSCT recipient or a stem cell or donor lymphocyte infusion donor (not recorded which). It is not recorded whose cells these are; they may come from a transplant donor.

The CDR3 loop is CASSPQGFSSGNTIYF. In DNA form, the CDR3 reads TGTGCCAGCAGCCCCCAGGGCTTTAGCTCTGGAAACACCATATATTTT. The chain joins TRBV14 to TRBJ1-3; tentative D call: TRBD1 (5 bases). The germline V and J ends were trimmed by 4 bases and 0 bases, with 13 bases remaining between them. Germline V gene sequence: CDR1 SGHDN, CDR2 FVKESK. The CDR3 has 16 residues.

CDR3 residues: CSARAPGLPYNEQFF. In nucleotides, the CDR3 is TGCAGTGCTAGGGCACCGGGACTTCCCTACAATGAGCAGTTCTTC. This chain uses TRBV20-1 with TRBJ2-1; D might be TRBD2 (6 bases). The CDR3 covers 15 residues. Trimming cost V 3 bases and J 2 bases, with 14 bases left between them. Germline assignment: CDR1 DFQATT and CDR2 SNEGSKA (reference sequence).

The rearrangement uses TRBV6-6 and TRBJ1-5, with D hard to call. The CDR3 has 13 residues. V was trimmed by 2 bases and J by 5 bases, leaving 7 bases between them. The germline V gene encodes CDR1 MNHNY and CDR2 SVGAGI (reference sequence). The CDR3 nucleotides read TGTGCCAGCAGTTACCGGAGGGATCAGCCCCAGCATTTT. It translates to CASSYRRDQPQHF.

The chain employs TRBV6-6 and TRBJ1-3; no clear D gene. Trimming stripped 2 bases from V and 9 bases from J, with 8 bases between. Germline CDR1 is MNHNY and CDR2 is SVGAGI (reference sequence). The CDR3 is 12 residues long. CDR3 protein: CASSYTGGTIYF. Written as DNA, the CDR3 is TGTGCCAGCAGTTACACGGGTGGCACCATATATTTT.

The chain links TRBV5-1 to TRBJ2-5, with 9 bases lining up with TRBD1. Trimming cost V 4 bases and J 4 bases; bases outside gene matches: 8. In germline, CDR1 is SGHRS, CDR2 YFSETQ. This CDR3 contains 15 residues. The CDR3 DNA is TGCGCCAGCAGCGAGGGGGGACAGGGCGGAGAGACCCAGTACTTC. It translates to CASSEGGQGGETQYF. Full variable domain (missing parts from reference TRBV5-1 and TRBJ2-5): KAGVTQTPRYLIKTRGQQVTLSCSPISGHRSVSWYQQTPGQGLQFLFEYFSETQRNKGNFPGRFSGRQFSNSRSEMNVSTLELGDSALYLCASSEGGQGGETQYFGPGTRLLVL.

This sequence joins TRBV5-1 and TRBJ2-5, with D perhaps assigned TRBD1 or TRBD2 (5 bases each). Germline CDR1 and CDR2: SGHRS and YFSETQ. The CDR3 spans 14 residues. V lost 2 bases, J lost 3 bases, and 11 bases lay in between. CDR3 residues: CASSFGAAEETQYF. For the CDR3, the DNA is TGCGCCAGCAGCTTCGGGGCAGCAGAAGAGACCCAGTACTTC. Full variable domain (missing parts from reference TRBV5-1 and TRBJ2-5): KAGVTQTPRYLIKTRGQQVTLSCSPISGHRSVSWYQQTPGQGLQFLFEYFSETQRNKGNFPGRFSGRQFSNSRSEMNVSTLELGDSALYLCASSFGAAEETQYFGPGTRLLVL.

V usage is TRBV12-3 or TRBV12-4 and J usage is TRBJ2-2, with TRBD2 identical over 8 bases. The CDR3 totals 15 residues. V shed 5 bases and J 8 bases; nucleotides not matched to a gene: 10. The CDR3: CASSPSGGGTGELFF. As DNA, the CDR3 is TGTGCCAGCAGTCCCTCGGGAGGGGGGACGGGGGAGCTGTTTTTT.

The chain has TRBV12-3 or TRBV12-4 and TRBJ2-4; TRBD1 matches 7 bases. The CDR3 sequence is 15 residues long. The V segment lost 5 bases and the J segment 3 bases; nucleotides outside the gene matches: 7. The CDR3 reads CASSPTGTDKNIQYF. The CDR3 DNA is TGTGCCAGCAGTCCTACCGGGACAGACAAAAACATTCAGTACTTC.

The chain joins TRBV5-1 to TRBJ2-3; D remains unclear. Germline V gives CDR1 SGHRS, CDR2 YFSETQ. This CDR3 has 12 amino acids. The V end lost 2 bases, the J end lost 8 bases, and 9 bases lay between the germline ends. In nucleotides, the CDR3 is TGCGCCAGCAGCTTAACCATGGGTACGCAGTATTTT. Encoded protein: CASSLTMGTQYF.

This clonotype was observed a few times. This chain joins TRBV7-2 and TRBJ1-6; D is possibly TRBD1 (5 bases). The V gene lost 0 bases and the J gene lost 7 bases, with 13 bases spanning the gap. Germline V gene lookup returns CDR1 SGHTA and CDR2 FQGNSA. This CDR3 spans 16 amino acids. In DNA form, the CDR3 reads TGTGCCAGCAGCTTAGCATCCGGGACTACAAATTCACCCCTCCACTTT. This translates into CASSLASGTTNSPLHF.

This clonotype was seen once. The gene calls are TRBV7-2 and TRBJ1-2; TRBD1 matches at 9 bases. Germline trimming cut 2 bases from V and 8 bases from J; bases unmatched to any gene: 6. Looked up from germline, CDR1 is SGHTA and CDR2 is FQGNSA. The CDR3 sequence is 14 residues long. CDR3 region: CASSLPGTGLGYTF. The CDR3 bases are TGTGCCAGCAGCTTACCTGGGACAGGGTTAGGCTACACCTTC.

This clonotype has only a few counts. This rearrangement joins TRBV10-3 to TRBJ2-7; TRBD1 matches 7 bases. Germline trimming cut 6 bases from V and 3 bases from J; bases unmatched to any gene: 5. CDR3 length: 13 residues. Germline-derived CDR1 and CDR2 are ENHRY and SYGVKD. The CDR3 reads CAISRQGDYEQYF. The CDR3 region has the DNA TGTGCCATCAGCCGACAGGGAGACTACGAGCAGTACTTC.

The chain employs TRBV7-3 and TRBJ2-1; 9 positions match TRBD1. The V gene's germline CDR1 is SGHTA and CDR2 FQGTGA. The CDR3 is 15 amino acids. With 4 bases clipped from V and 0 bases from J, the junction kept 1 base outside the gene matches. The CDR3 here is CASSSTGGSYNEQFF. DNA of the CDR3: TGTGCCAGCAGCTCGACAGGGGGCTCCTACAATGAGCAGTTCTTC. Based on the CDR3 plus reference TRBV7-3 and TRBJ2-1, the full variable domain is GAGVSQTPSNKVTEKGKYVELRCDPISGHTALYWYRQSLGQGPEFLIYFQGTGAADDSGLPNDRFFAVRPEGSVSTLKIQRTERGDSAVYLCASSSTGGSYNEQFFGPGTRLTVL.

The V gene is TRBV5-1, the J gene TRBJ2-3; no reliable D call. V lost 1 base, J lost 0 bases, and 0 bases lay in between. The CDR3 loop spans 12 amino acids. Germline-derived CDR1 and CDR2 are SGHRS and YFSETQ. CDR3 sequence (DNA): TGCGCCAGCAGCTTGAGCACAGATACGCAGTATTTT. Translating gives CASSLSTDTQYF.

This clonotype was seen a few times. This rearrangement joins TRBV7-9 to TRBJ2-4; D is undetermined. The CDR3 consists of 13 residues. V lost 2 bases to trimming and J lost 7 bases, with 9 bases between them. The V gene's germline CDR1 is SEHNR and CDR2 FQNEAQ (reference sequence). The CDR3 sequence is CASSLNGLNIQYF. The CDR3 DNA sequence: TGTGCCAGCAGCTTAAACGGGTTGAACATTCAGTACTTC.

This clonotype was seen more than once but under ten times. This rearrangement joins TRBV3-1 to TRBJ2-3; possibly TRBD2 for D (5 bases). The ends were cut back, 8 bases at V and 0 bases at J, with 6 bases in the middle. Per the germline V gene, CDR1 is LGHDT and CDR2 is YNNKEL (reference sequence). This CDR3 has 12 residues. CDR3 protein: CASRGSTDTQYF. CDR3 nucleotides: TGTGCCAGCCGAGGGAGCACAGATACGCAGTATTTT.

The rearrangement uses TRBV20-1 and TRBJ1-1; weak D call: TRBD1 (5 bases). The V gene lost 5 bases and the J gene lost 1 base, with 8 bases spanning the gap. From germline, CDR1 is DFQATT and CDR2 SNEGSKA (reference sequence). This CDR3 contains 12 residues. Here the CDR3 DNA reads TGCAGTGCTCCCGACAGGAACACTGAAGCTTTCTTT. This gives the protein CSAPDRNTEAFF.

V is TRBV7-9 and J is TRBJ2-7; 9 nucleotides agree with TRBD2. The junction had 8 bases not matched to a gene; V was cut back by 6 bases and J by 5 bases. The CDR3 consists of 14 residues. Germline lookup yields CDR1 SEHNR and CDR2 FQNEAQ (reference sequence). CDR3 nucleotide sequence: TGTGCCAGCAGGTCCCTTAGCGGGAGTCACGAGCAGTACTTC. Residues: CASRSLSGSHEQYF.

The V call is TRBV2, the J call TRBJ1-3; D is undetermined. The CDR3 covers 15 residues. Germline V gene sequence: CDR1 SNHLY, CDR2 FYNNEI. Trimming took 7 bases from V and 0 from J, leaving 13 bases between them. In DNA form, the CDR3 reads TGTGCCAGCATCCGGACCGTCTACTCTGGAAACACCATATATTTT. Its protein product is CASIRTVYSGNTIYF.

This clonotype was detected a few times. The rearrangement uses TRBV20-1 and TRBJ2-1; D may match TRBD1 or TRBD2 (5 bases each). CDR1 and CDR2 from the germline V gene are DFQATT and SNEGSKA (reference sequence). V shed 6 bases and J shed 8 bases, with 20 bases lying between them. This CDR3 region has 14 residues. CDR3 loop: CSASGTYPFYEQFF. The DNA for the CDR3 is TGCAGTGCCTCGGGGACCTACCCTTTCTATGAGCAGTTCTTC.